What follows is one TCR beta chain and its context. These data are taken from a study of cytomegalovirus exposure and HLA in healthy donors. Vbeta (60) and Jbeta (13) primers were used in the PCR. Libraries were prepared by immunoSEQ multiplex PCR; TCRdb keeps only in-frame clonotypes and omits some of them. The table shows over 110,000 clones, with around 83% occurring only once. The CDR3 is 15 amino acids. From germline, CDR1 is SEHNR and CDR2 FQNEAQ (reference sequence). V lost 4 bases and J lost 5; bases outside the gene matches: 4. The receptor was isolated from a male donor in good health and CMV-seropositive. Material for sequencing was PBMCs. This chain links TRBV7-9 with TRBJ1-6, with 8 bases matching TRBD1. CDR3 sequence: CASSSRGQDNSPLHF. The CDR3 nucleotides are TGTGCCAGCAGCTCGAGGGGACAGGATAATTCACCCCTCCACTTT. The whole variable domain, remainder taken from reference TRBV7-9 and TRBJ1-6, is DTGVSQNPRHKITKRGQNVTFRCDPISEHNRLYWYRQTLGQGPEFLTYFQNEAQLEKSRLLSDRFSAERPKGSFSTLEIQRTEQGDSAMYLCASSSRGQDNSPLHFGNGTRLTVT.